Below are 10 T cell receptor beta chains sequenced from a single sample in a study of blood T cell repertoires in COVID-19. Some clones are missing from TCRdb's copy, which holds only in-frame ones; the method was immunoSEQ multiplex PCR. The sample yields 200,000 to 250,000 clones, nearly 95% seen once. Sequencing input: peripheral blood. These TCRs come from a man aged 25-45 years with COVID-19, enrolled during active disease.

This sequence joins TRBV28 and TRBJ1-5, with a possible D match to TRBD1 (6 bases). V gave up 8 bases and J gave up 0 bases, with 17 bases separating them. This CDR3 comprises 16 residues. Germline CDR1 is MDHEN and CDR2 is SYDVKM. The CDR3 is CASGPTGSYSNQPQHF. The CDR3 bases are TGTGCCAGCGGACCGACAGGTTCTTATAGCAATCAGCCCCAGCATTTT.

This chain uses TRBV5-6 with TRBJ1-2; TRBD1 matches 7 bases. Trimming cost V 0 bases and J 8 bases; bases outside gene matches: 4. This CDR3 is built from 13 residues. Germline V gene sequence: CDR1 SGHDT, CDR2 YYEEEE. Here the CDR3 DNA reads TGTGCCAGCAGCTTGGGAGGGGGCGAGGGCTACACCTTC. As protein: CASSLGGGEGYTF.

The chain links TRBV6-6 to TRBJ1-6; TRBD1 agrees at 9 bases. Germline CDR1 MNHNY, CDR2 SVGAGI (reference sequence). The CDR3 is 14 amino acids. The V gene end was trimmed by 6 bases and the J gene end by 14 bases; junction bases not matched to a gene: 11. This CDR3 is CASSRDRGSTSLHF. In nucleotides, the CDR3 is TGTGCCAGCAGCCGAGACAGGGGGTCGACTTCCCTCCACTTT.

The chain employs TRBV7-9 and TRBJ1-5; D might be TRBD1 (6 bases). The germline V and J ends were trimmed by 5 bases and 2 bases, with 16 bases remaining between them. The CDR3 has 16 amino acids. Germline V gene lookup returns CDR1 SEHNR and CDR2 FQNEAQ (reference sequence). The CDR3 protein is CASSQGTTSGNQPQHF. The CDR3 region has the DNA TGTGCCAGCAGCCAAGGGACAACCTCCGGCAATCAGCCCCAGCATTTT.

This chain links TRBV27 with TRBJ1-3; perhaps TRBD1 as D (5 bases). CDR3 length: 16 amino acids. The germline V and J ends were trimmed by 3 bases and 3 bases, with 15 bases remaining between them. Germline CDR1 is MNHEY and CDR2 is SMNVEV (reference sequence). The CDR3 DNA is TGTGCCAGCAGTTTTGCTCCGCCCGGGGGTGGAAACACCATATATTTT. The encoded protein is CASSFAPPGGGNTIYF.

The gene calls are TRBV7-9 and TRBJ2-1; 7 bases map to TRBD1. The germline gives CDR1 SEHNR, CDR2 FQNEAQ (reference sequence). V dropped 5 bases and J dropped 5; count of bases not matched to a gene: 9. CDR3 length: 15 amino acids. CDR3 DNA sequence: TGTGCCAGCAGCAGTAGCAGGGGGAAGGACAATGAGCAGTTCTTC. Its protein is CASSSSRGKDNEQFF. The full variable domain, in which reference TRBV7-9 and TRBJ2-1 provide the parts outside the CDR3, is DTGVSQNPRHKITKRGQNVTFRCDPISEHNRLYWYRQTLGQGPEFLTYFQNEAQLEKSRLLSDRFSAERPKGSFSTLEIQRTEQGDSAMYLCASSSSRGKDNEQFFGPGTRLTVL.

The chain links TRBV18 to TRBJ2-3; 9 bases are shared with TRBD1. Per germline, CDR1 KGHSH and CDR2 LQKENI. With V trimmed by 3 bases and J by 3 bases, 4 bases remained unmatched. The CDR3 is made up of 15 amino acids. The CDR3 nucleotides read TGTGCCAGCTCACCCGGGACAGGGCGGACAGATACGCAGTATTTT. It encodes CASSPGTGRTDTQYF.

CDR3 sequence reads: CASSVAGDANQPQHF. DNA of the CDR3: TGTGCCAGCAGCGTAGCAGGGGATGCCAATCAGCCCCAGCATTTT. The chain employs TRBV9 and TRBJ1-5, with TRBD1 as a possible D gene (6 bases). With 0 bases removed from V and 3 bases from J, the gap between germline ends came to 10 bases. CDR3 size: 15 residues. CDR1 and CDR2 from the germline V gene are SGDLS and YYNGEE. Drawing the rest from reference TRBV9 and TRBJ1-5, the complete variable domain is DSGVTQTPKHLITATGQRVTLRCSPRSGDLSVYWYQQSLDQGLQFLIQYYNGEERAKGNILERFSAQQFPDLHSELNLSSLELGDSALYFCASSVAGDANQPQHFGDGTRLSIL.

The chain employs TRBV12-3 or TRBV12-4 and TRBJ1-1; D not resolved. The CDR3 is 13 residues long. Trimming removed 0 bases from V and 3 bases from J, with 5 bases in between. CDR3 DNA sequence: TGTGCCAGCAGTTTAGCGTCAGACACTGAAGCTTTCTTT. It translates to CASSLASDTEAFF.

This clone appeared once. The chain combines TRBV13 with TRBJ2-1; 8 positions match TRBD1. The CDR3 has 14 residues. The V gene end was trimmed by 8 bases and the J gene end by 4 bases; junction bases not matched to a gene: 7. Germline V lookup: CDR1 PRHDT, CDR2 FYEKMQ (reference sequence). DNA of the CDR3: TGTGCCAGCTCCCCGGGACAGGCGTACAATGAGCAGTTCTTC. This sequence encodes CASSPGQAYNEQFF.